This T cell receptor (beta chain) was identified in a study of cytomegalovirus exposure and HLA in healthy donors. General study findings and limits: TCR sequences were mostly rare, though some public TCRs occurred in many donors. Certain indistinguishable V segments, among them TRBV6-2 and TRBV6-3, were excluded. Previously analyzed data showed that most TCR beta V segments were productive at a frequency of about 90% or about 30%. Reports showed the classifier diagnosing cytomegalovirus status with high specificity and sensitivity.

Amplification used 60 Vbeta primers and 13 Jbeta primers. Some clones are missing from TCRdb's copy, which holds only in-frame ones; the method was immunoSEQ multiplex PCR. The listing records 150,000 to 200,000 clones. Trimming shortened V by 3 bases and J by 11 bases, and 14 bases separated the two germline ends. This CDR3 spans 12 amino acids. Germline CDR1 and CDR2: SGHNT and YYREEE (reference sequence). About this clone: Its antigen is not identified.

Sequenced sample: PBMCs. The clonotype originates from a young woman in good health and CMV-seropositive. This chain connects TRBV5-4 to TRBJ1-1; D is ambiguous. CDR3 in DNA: TGTGCCAGCAGCTCCGGGCCCTGGGAGGCTTTCTTT. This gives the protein CASSSGPWEAFF.